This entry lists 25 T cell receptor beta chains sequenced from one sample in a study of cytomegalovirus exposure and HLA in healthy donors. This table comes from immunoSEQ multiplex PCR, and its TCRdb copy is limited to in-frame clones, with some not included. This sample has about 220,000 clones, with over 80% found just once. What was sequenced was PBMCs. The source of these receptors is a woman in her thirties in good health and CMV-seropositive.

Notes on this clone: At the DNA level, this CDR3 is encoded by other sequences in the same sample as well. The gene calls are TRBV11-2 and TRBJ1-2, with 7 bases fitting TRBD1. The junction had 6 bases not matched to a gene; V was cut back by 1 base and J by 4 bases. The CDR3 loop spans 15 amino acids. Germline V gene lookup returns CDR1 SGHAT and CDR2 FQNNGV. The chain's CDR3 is CASSLGTGYRYGYTF. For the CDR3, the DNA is TGTGCCAGCAGCTTAGGGACAGGCTACCGCTATGGCTACACCTTC.

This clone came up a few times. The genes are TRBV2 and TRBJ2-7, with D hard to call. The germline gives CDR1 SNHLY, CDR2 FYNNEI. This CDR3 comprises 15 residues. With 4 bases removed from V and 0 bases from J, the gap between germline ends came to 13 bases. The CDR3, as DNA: TGTGCCAGCAGTGTGTCCAGGTCCATCTCCTACGAGCAGTACTTC. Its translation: CASSVSRSISYEQYF. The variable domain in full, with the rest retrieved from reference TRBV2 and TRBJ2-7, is EPEVTQTPSHQVTQMGQEVILRCVPISNHLYFYWYRQILGQKVEFLVSFYNNEISEKSEIFDDQFSVERPDGSNFTLKIRSTKLEDSAMYFCASSVSRSISYEQYFGPGTRLTVT.

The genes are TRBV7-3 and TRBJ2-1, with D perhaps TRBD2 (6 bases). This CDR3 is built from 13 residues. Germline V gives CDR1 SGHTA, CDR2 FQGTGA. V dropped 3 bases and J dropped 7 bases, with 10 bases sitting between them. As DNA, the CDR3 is TGTGCCAGCAGCTTGGCCCGGGAGAATGAGCAGTTCTTC. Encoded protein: CASSLARENEQFF. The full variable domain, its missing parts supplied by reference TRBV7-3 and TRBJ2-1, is GAGVSQTPSNKVTEKGKYVELRCDPISGHTALYWYRQSLGQGPEFLIYFQGTGAADDSGLPNDRFFAVRPEGSVSTLKIQRTERGDSAVYLCASSLARENEQFFGPGTRLTVL.

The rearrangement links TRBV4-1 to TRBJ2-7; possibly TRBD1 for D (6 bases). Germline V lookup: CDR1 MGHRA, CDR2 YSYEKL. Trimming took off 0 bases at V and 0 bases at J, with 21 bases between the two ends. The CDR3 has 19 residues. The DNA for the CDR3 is TGCGCCAGCAGCCAAGACGAAGGGGGATGGACCTTAAGCTCCTACGAGCAGTACTTC. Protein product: CASSQDEGGWTLSSYEQYF.

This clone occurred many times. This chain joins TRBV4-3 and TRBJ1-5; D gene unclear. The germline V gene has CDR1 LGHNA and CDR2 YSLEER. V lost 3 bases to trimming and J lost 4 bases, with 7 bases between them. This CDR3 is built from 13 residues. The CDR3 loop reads CASSQNLNQPQHF. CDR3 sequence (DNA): TGCGCCAGCAGCCAGAACTTAAATCAGCCCCAGCATTTT.

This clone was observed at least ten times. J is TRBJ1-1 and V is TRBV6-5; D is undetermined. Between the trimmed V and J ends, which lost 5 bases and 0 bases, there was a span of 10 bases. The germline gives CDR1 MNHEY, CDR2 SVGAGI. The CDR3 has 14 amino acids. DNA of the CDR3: TGTGCCAGCAGTAACCCTCCAGTGAACACTGAAGCTTTCTTT. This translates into CASSNPPVNTEAFF.

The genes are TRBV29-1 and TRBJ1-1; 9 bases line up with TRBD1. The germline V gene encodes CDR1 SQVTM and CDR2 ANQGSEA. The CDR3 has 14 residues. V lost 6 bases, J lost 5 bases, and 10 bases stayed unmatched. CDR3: CSVRQGGLRTEAFF. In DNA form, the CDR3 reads TGCAGCGTCCGACAGGGGGGATTGAGGACTGAAGCTTTCTTT.

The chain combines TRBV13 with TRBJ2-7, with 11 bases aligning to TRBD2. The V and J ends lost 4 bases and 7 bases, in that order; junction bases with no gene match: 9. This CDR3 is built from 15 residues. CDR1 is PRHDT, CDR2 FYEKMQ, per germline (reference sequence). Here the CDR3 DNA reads TGTGCCAGCAGCTCCGGGACTAGCGGTGGGGGGGAGCAGTACTTC. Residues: CASSSGTSGGGEQYF.

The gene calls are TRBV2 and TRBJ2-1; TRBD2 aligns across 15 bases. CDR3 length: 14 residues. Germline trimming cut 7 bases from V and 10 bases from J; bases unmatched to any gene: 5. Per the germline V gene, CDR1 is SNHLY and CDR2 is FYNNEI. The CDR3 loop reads CASTGLAGGQEQFF. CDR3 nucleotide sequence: TGTGCCAGCACGGGACTAGCGGGAGGCCAAGAGCAGTTCTTC.

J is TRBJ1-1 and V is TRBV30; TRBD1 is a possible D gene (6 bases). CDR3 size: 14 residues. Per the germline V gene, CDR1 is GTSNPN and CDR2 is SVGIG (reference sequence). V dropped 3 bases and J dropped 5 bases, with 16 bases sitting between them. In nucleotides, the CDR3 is TGTGCCTGGAGACCGACAGGTAGGGGAACTGAAGCTTTCTTT. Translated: CAWRPTGRGTEAFF.

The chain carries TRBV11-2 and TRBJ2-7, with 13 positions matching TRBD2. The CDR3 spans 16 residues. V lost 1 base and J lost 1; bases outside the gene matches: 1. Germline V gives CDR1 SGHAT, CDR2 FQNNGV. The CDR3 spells CASSLGGLAGSYEQYF. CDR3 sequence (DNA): TGTGCCAGCAGCTTAGGGGGACTAGCGGGATCCTACGAGCAGTACTTC.

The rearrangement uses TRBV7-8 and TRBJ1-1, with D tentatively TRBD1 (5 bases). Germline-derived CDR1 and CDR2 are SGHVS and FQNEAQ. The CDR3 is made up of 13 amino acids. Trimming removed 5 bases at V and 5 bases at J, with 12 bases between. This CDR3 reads CASSPGANTEAFF. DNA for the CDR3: TGTGCCAGCAGCCCCGGGGCCAATACTGAAGCTTTCTTT.

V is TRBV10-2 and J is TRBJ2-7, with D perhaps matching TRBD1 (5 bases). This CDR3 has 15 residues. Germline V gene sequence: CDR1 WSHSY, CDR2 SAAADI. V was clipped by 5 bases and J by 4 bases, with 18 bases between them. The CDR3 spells CASSNRRYPFYEQYF. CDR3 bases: TGCGCCAGCAGTAACAGGAGATACCCTTTTTACGAGCAGTACTTC.

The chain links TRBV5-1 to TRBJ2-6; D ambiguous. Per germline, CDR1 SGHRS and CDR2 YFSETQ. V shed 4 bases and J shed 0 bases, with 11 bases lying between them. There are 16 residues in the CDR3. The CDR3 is CASSPPGFSGANVLTF. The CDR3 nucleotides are TGCGCCAGCAGCCCTCCCGGCTTCTCTGGGGCCAACGTCCTGACTTTC.

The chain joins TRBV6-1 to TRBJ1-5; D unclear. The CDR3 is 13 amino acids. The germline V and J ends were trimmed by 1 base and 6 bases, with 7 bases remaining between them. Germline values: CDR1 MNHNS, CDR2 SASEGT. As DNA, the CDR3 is TGTGCCAGCAGTGAAGGGGGATTTCAGCCCCAGCATTTT. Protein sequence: CASSEGGFQPQHF.

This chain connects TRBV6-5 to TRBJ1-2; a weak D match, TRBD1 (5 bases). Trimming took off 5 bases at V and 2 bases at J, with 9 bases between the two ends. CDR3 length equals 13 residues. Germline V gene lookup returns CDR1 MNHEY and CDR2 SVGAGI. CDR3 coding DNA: TGTGCCAGCAGTGCCGACAGAAACTATGGCTACACCTTC. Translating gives CASSADRNYGYTF.

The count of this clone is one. For the CDR3, the DNA is TGTGCCAGAGCCGGGACGGACAACACTGAAGCTTTCTTT. This gives the protein CARAGTDNTEAFF. This rearrangement joins TRBV2 to TRBJ1-1, with D possibly being TRBD1 (5 bases). The CDR3 contains 13 residues. Trimming removed 9 bases at V and 2 bases at J, with 13 bases between. CDR1 and CDR2 (germline): SNHLY, FYNNEI.

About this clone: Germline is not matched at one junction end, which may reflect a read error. Here the CDR3 reads CASSQGLAGRIGGRWLFF. CDR3 in DNA: TGCGCCAGCAGCCAAGGTCTCGCCGGACGTATCGGGGGGCGTTGGCTTTTCTTC. V and J are TRBV4-1 and TRBJ2-7; D possibly corresponds to TRBD2 (7 bases). Per germline, CDR1 MGHRA and CDR2 YSYEKL. The CDR3 is 18 residues long.

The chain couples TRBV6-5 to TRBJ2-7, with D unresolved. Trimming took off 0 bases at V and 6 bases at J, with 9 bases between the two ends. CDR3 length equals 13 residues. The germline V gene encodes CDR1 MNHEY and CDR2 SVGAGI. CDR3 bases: TGTGCCAGCAGTTACTCGAAGGGTTTCGAGCAGTACTTC. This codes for CASSYSKGFEQYF.

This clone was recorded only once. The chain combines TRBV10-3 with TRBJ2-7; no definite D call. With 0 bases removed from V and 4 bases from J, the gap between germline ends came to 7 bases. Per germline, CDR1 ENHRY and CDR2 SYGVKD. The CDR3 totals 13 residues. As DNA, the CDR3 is TGTGCCATCAGTGAGTCATGGGGTTACGAGCAGTACTTC. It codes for CAISESWGYEQYF.

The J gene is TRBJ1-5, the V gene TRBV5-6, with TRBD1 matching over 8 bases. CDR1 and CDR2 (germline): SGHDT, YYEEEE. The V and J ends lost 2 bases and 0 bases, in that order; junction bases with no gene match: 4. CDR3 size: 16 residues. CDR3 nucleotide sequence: TGTGCCAGCAGCTTCGGGACAGGTTATAGCAATCAGCCCCAGCATTTT. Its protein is CASSFGTGYSNQPQHF.

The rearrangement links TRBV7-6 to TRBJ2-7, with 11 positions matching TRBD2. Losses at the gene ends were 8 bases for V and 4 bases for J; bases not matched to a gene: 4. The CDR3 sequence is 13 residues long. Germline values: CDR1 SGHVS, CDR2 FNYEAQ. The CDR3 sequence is CASGTSGSYEQYF. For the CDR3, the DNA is TGTGCCAGCGGAACTAGCGGGAGTTACGAGCAGTACTTC.

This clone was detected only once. The CDR3: CASSLTSGRTDTQYF. DNA for the CDR3: TGTGCCAGCAGCCTAACTAGCGGGAGGACAGATACGCAGTATTTT. The V and J genes are TRBV11-1 and TRBJ2-3; 12 positions match TRBD2. The CDR3 loop spans 15 amino acids. J was trimmed by 3 bases and V by 5 bases; bases with no gene match: 3. CDR1 is SGHAT and CDR2 is FQDESV in the germline V gene (reference sequence).

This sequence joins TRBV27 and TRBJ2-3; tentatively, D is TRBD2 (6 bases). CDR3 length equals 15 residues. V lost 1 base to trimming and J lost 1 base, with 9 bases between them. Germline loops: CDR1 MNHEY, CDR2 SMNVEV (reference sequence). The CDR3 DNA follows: TGTGCCAGCAGTTTATGGAGGAGGGGCACAGATACGCAGTATTTT. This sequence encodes CASSLWRRGTDTQYF.

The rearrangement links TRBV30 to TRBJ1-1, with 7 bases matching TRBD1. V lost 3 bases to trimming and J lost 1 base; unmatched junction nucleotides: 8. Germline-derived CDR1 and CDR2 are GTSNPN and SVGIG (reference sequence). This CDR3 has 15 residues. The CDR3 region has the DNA TGTGCCTGGAGCCCCCCGGACAGGTGGAACACTGAAGCTTTCTTT. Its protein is CAWSPPDRWNTEAFF.